This T cell receptor beta chain was identified during a study of T-cell reconstitution after alpha-beta-depleted transplantation in children (dated by TCRdb to 2016 to 2017). Study-level background: The study quantitatively tracked T-cell immune reconstitution after TCRalphabeta/CD19-depleted allogeneic hematopoietic cell transplantation in children using TCR repertoire profiling. Beyond this particular receptor, the publication reports: In some patients, the high TCRbeta diversity seen at day 60 was put down to recipient T cells and intrathymic progenitors that had survived conditioning. About two months after transplant, the apparently early recovery of alphabetaT-cell counts reportedly depended on just several hundred clones that had expanded rapidly and came from non-depleted graft cells. Over subsequent months, a decline in hyperexpanded clone frequencies was noted, and after one year, T-cell counts and TCRbeta diversity were mostly ascribed to newly produced T cells.

The treatment or condition tag for this specimen amounts to: allogeneic hematopoietic cell transplantation with graft depleted of TCRalphabeta T cells and CD19 B cells. Transplant recipients were children who received TCRalphabeta/CD19-depleted allogeneic hematopoietic cell grafts. This clonotype was observed many times. Its antigen specificity is not known. No base qualities exist here, and no much larger clone lies one base off it. The method was PCR. Sequencing relied on an Illumina HiSeq 2500. To normalize quantification of the TCRbeta repertoire, the TCR libraries were built with molecular barcoding that relied on unique molecular identifiers. The raw public data were reprocessed by TCRdb itself: fastp quality trimming at Q25, MiXCR clonotype calling, in-frame beta chains only. Under each unique CDR3 protein, matching rows form one entry showing the most common genes and DNA. This sample lists fewer than 550,000 distinct CDR3 sequences; under 12% were detected once. Of the sample, about 2.1% is held by the ten largest clones.

Trimming at the junction amounts to 8 bases on V and 0 bases on J, and the germline ends lie 12 bases apart. From cysteine to phenylalanine, the CDR3 is 14 amino acids long. CDR3 DNA is the only sequence kept; it has 42 bases, read in frame from the first base. The germline V gene provides CDR1 MDHEN and CDR2 SYDVKM. This TCR was recovered from a child aged 2 to 10 with inherited bone marrow failure, due to receive a stem cell transplant. This specimen was PBMCs, taken before TCRalphabeta/CD19-depleted stem cell transplant. The V and J genes are TRBV28 and TRBJ2-3; the D gene assignment is ambiguous. DNA sequence: TGTGCCAGCCACGCACGGCTGAGCACAGATACGCAGTATTTT. Its coded protein is CASHARLSTDTQYF.